A selection of T cell receptor beta chains follows, all from one sample in a study of immune heterogeneity within non-small cell lung tumors. Via MiXCR, TCRdb re-called the multiplex PCR reads, giving one row per CDR3 protein. The data contain some 11,000 distinct CDR3 sequences, around 30% of them singletons. The sample consisted of lung tumor tissue. These receptors were taken from a woman in her forties or fifties with non-small cell lung cancer. CDR3s include the opening cysteine and the closing phenylalanine or tryptophan. A D gene is named only where the DNA matches it firmly. A clone size is listed for some rows: how often the clone was seen (once, few, many), or a class if it is expanded.

TRBV6-1,many,TRBJ2-1,TRBD2,CASASGTSGVYNEQFF,TGTGCCAGCGCCTCTGGGACTAGCGGGGTATACAATGAGCAGTTCTTC
TRBV6-1,NA,TRBJ1-5,TRBD1,CAASQGARQPQHF,TGTGCCGCTTCACAGGGGGCTAGGCAGCCCCAGCATTTT
TRBV28,many,TRBJ1-1,TRBD1,CASSLYGTGRAFF,TGTGCCAGCAGTTTATATGGGACAGGAAGAGCTTTCTTT
TRBV28,NA,TRBJ2-5,NA,CASRPGGRETQYF,TGTGCCAGCAGACCCGGGGGAAGGGAGACCCAGTACTTC
TRBV10-3,NA,TRBJ1-1,TRBD1,CAISRGQGATEEAFF,TGTGCCATCAGTCGGGGACAGGGGGCCACCGAGGAGGCTTTCTTT
TRBV4-1,NA,TRBJ2-3,NA,CASSQVGGPSTDTQYF,TGCGCCAGCAGCCAAGTTGGGGGACCTAGCACAGATACGCAGTATTTT
TRBV2,NA,TRBJ2-3,TRBD1,CASSGQGATDTQYF,TGTGCCAGCAGCGGACAGGGGGCAACGGATACGCAGTATTTT
TRBV5-1,medium-sized,TRBJ2-7,TRBD2,CASSLGTSNEQYF,TGCGCCAGCAGCCTTGGGACTAGCAACGAGCAGTACTTC
TRBV20-1,many,TRBJ1-6,NA,CSARGQGRLNSPLHF,TGCAGTGCTAGAGGTCAGGGCCGACTGAATTCACCCCTCCACTTT
TRBV7-9,many,TRBJ2-7,TRBD2,CASSSGRGGLYEQYF,TGTGCCAGCAGCTCGGGGAGGGGAGGGCTCTACGAGCAGTACTTC
TRBV20-1,many,TRBJ2-7,TRBD1,CSASPGQGLRRKVQYF,TGCAGTGCTAGCCCGGGACAGGGGTTACGAAGGAAAGTGCAGTACTTC
TRBV3-1,many,TRBJ1-1,NA,CASSQDSGAFF,TGTGCCAGCAGCCAAGATAGTGGAGCTTTCTTT
TRBV19,NA,TRBJ2-1,NA,CASRREGGNEQFF,TGTGCCAGTAGAAGAGAGGGTGGGAATGAGCAGTTCTTC
TRBV20-1,many,TRBJ1-5,NA,CSARVADSNQPQHF,TGCAGTGCTAGAGTGGCCGACAGCAATCAGCCCCAGCATTTT
TRBV6-1,NA,TRBJ1-1,NA,CASSYHPTEAFF,TGTGCCAGCAGTTATCATCCAACTGAAGCTTTCTTT
TRBV29-1,NA,TRBJ1-1,NA,CSVSRGGISEAFF,TGCAGTGTTTCCCGAGGAGGCATTTCTGAAGCTTTCTTT
TRBV10-3,NA,TRBJ1-3,NA,CAITRSARDFSGNTIYF,TGTGCCATCACCCGGTCCGCCAGGGACTTCTCTGGAAACACCATATATTTT
TRBV14,many,TRBJ1-2,NA,CASSQTGGYYGYTF,TGTGCCAGCAGCCAAACGGGAGGCTACTATGGCTACACCTTC
TRBV12-3/TRBV12-4,NA,TRBJ2-7,TRBD2,CDSSPVRTSGGLIRAYEQYF,TGTGACAGCAGTCCTGTTCGGACTAGCGGGGGACTGATACGCGCCTACGAGCAGTACTTC
TRBV2,NA,TRBJ1-2,TRBD1,CASNTGTGAYGYTF,TGTGCCAGCAACACTGGAACAGGGGCCTATGGCTACACCTTC
TRBV28,NA,TRBJ1-1,NA,CASRERGTEAFF,TGTGCCAGCAGGGAACGAGGCACTGAAGCTTTCTTT
TRBV24-1,medium-sized,TRBJ1-2,TRBD1,CATSDSTGVQYGYTF,TGTGCCACCAGTGACTCAACAGGGGTCCAGTATGGCTACACCTTC
TRBV7-8,many,TRBJ1-2,TRBD1,CASSARQGAVFGYTF,TGTGCCAGCAGCGCTCGACAGGGGGCGGTTTTTGGCTACACCTTC
TRBV9,NA,TRBJ1-6,NA,CASSLDYRENSPLHF,TGTGCCAGCAGCCTAGATTACAGAGAAAATTCACCCCTCCACTTT
TRBV20-1,few,TRBJ2-1,TRBD2,CSARDSGASGTYNEQFF,TGCAGTGCTAGAGATAGCGGGGCAAGCGGGACCTACAATGAGCAGTTCTTC
TRBV7-8,few,TRBJ2-3,NA,CASSFRGSSTDTQYF,TGTGCCAGCAGCTTTCGAGGATCTAGCACAGATACGCAGTATTTT
TRBV5-1,many,TRBJ2-1,TRBD2,CASSFLSGEQFF,TGCGCCAGCAGCTTCCTTAGCGGGGAGCAGTTCTTC
TRBV11-2,NA,TRBJ1-4,TRBD1,CASSPGGGVDEKLFF,TGTGCCAGCAGCCCCGGAGGGGGCGTGGATGAAAAACTGTTTTTT
TRBV24-1,many,TRBJ1-5,NA,CATSDKRKSNQPQHF,TGTGCCACCAGTGATAAGAGGAAGAGCAATCAGCCCCAGCATTTT